What follows is one T cell receptor beta chain and its context. Its antigen is as yet unknown. The record originates from a study of response to subunit inactivated influenza vaccine. General study points: The authors proposed limited new T cell recruitment per seasonal influenza vaccination.

With 8 bases removed from V and 2 bases from J, the gap between germline ends came to 5 bases. This CDR3 is 10 amino acids long. Germline CDR1 SQVTM, CDR2 ANQGSEA. MiXCR, run by TCRdb on the RT-PCR reads, gives a single entry per CDR3 protein. There are 630,000 or so distinct CDR3 sequences in the sample; around 14% occur only once, and 11% lies in the top ten. The source is a man between 45 and 60 years old who received an inactivated influenza vaccine. The sample in question was PBMCs from blood, obtained 11 to 12 days after vaccination. The genes are TRBV29-1 and TRBJ2-3, with unresolved D. The CDR3 loop reads CSTYTDTQYF. CDR3 nucleotides: TGCAGCACTTACACAGATACGCAGTATTTT.